The clone carrying this T cell receptor (beta chain) has a handful of counts. As yet, its antigen is unknown. V lost 6 bases and J 4 bases, leaving 17 bases between the germline ends. The CDR3 contains 15 residues. The data stem from a study of post-analysis software for immune sequencing data. The study, taken as a whole, reports: Controls had significantly higher normalized Chao1 diversity than multiple sclerosis patients. Relative to controls, patients had a few TRBV segments at higher frequency, with TRBV5-6, TRBV5-1 and TRBV20-1 among these.

Sequencing libraries made from TCR beta cDNA carried unique molecular identifiers. The T cell input of roughly 0.95 to 10 million gave roughly 460,000 cDNA molecules. MiXCR, applied by TCRdb to the PCR reads, yields one record per CDR3 protein. Altogether about 460,000 distinct CDR3 sequences are present, over 35% being singletons, with the ten largest covering around 10%. The chain couples TRBV12-3 or TRBV12-4 to TRBJ2-3; possibly TRBD2 for D (5 bases). Sequencing was carried out using blood. This clonotype originated in a girl aged 5-17 years with multiple sclerosis. CDR3 sequence: CASRGSLTDSDTQYF. CDR3 coding DNA: TGTGCCAGCAGGGGGAGTCTAACAGACTCAGATACGCAGTATTTT.